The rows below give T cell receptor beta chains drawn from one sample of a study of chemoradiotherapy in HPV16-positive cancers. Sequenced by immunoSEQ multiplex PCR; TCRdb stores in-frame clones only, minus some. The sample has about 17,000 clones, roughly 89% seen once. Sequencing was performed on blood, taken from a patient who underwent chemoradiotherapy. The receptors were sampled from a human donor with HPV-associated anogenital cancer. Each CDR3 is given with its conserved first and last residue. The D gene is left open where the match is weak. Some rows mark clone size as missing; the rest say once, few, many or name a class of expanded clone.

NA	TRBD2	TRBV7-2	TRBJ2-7	TGTGCCAGCACCAGGGCTAGCGGGCTCTACGAGCAGTACTTC	CASTRASGLYEQYF
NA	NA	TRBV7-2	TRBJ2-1	TGTGCCAGCAGCCCAACCCCGGAAGAGCAGTTCTTC	CASSPTPEEQFF
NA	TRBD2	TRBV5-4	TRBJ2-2	TGTGCCAGCAGCTTGGGACTAGCGGGACCCGGGGAGCTGTTTTTT	CASSLGLAGPGELFF
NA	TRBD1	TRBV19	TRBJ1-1	TGTGCCAGTAGTCTAGGACAGGGGACTGAAGCTTTCTTT	CASSLGQGTEAFF
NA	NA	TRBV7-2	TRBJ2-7	TGTGCCAGCAGGACCGCCCACTCCGGAGAGCAGTACTTC	CASRTAHSGEQYF
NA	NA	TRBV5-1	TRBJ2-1	TGCGCCAGCAGCTTGGGGACTGTGTCACATGAGCAGTTCTTC	CASSLGTVSHEQFF
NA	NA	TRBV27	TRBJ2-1	TGTGCCAGCAGTTTAAGGCCCCCTTTCTCCTCCTCGGGACACATCTACAATGAGCAGTTCTTC	CASSLRPPFSSSGHIYNEQFF
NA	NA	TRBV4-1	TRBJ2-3	TGCGCCAGCAGCCAATCGAAGCGGGTTGGGTTAATGGATACGCAGTATTTT	CASSQSKRVGLMDTQYF
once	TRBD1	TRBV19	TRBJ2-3	TGTGCCAGTTCCGGGACAGGGGGCCTACTTTCCCCAGATACGCAGTATTTT	CASSGTGGLLSPDTQYF
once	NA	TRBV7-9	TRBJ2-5	TGTGCCAGCAGCAAACAAGAGACCCAGTACTTC	CASSKQETQYF
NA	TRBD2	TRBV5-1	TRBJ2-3	TGCGCCAGCAGTAACCGAGCACGGCTTAGCGGGGATACGCAGTATTTT	CASSNRARLSGDTQYF
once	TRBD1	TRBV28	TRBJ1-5	TGTGCCAGCAGTTTAGGGACAGGCAGACAGCCCCAGCATTTT	CASSLGTGRQPQHF
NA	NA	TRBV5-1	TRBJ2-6	TGCGCCAGCAGCTTGGATTTCAGGCCAGGGGAGAGGGGGGCCAACGTCCTGACTTTC	CASSLDFRPGERGANVLTF
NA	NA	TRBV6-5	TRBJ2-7	TGTGCCAGCAGGGGACCGGCGGGCGAGCAGTACTTC	CASRGPAGEQYF
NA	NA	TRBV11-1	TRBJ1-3	TGTGCCAGCAGTACAGGGATCGGGAACACCATATATTTT	CASSTGIGNTIYF
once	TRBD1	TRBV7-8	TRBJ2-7	TGTGCCAGCAGCTTATTGCGACAGGGCTACGAGCAGTACTTC	CASSLLRQGYEQYF
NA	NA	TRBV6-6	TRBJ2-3	TGTGCCAGCAGCACCGGCCGGAGGATAACAGATACGCAGTATTTT	CASSTGRRITDTQYF
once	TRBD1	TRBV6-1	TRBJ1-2	TGTGCCAGCTCCCTGGACAGGGCGGGCTACACCTTC	CASSLDRAGYTF
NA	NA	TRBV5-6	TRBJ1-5	TGTGCCAGCAGCCCCGGGGTCAATCAGCCCCAGCATTTT	CASSPGVNQPQHF
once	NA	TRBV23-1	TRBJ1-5	TGCGCCAGCAGTCAATCGGGTGGAGCAATGTATACCGGGAAGGTGTATGGCAATCAGCCCCAGCATTTT	CASSQSGGAMYTGKVYGNQPQHF
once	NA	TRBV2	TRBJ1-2	TGTGCCAGCTCGGCGGGGGGGGTCCCCTATGGCTACACCTTC	CASSAGGVPYGYTF
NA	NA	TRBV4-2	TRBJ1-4	TGTGCCAGCAGCCAAGGGGGGGAGGGAGGCAAGGAAAAACTGTTTTTT	CASSQGGEGGKEKLFF
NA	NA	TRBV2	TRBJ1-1	TGTGCCAGCAAGGATTGGAACGGATACGCTGAAGCTTTCTTT	CASKDWNGYAEAFF
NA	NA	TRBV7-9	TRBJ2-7	TGTGCCAGCAGCTCTTCTCGGGTACCCTACGAGCAGTACTTC	CASSSSRVPYEQYF
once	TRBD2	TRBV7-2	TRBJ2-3	TGTGCCAGCAGCTTAATGACTAGCGGGAGGTCGATGACGCAGTATTTT	CASSLMTSGRSMTQYF
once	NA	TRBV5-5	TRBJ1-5	TGTGCCAGCAGCTTAAGTTTAGGTCAGCCCCAGCATTTT	CASSLSLGQPQHF
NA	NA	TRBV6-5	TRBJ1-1	TGTGCCAGCAGTTACCGGAGGGTAGCGACGAACACTGAAGCTTTCTTT	CASSYRRVATNTEAFF
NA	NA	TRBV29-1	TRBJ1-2	TGCAGCGTTACCGAACCAGGGGCGGGTGGCTACACCTTC	CSVTEPGAGGYTF
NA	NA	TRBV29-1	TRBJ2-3	TGCAGCGTTCCCGAATGGTTTAGCACAGATACGCAGTATTTT	CSVPEWFSTDTQYF
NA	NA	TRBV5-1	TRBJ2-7	TGCGCCAGCAGATTGGGTGACAGGACGTCCTACGAGCAGTACTTC	CASRLGDRTSYEQYF
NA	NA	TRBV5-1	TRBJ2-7	TGCGCCAGCAGCCCCCAGCGGGTCCTCGAGCAGTACTTC	CASSPQRVLEQYF
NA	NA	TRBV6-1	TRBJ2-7	TGTGCCAGCAGTGACAGGCTAGCGATGGGCTACGAGCAGTACTTC	CASSDRLAMGYEQYF
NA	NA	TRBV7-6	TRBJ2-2	TGTGCCAGCAGCCTTGAGGCCCGACAGACCGGGGAGCTGTTTTTT	CASSLEARQTGELFF
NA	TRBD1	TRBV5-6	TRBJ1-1	TGTGCCAGCAGCAGACCCCGGACAGGGTGGAACACTGAAGCTTTCTTT	CASSRPRTGWNTEAFF
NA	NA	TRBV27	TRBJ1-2	TGTGCCAGCAGTTTAAGTATGCGGCAACACGTTAACTATGGCTACACCTTC	CASSLSMRQHVNYGYTF
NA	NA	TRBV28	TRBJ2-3	TGTGCCAGCACCACGGGCACCGCGGGAGATACGCAGTATTTT	CASTTGTAGDTQYF
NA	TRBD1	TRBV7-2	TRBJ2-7	TGTGCCAGCAGCCCGATCCTCCGGGACAGGGGAAATGTGCAGTACTTC	CASSPILRDRGNVQYF